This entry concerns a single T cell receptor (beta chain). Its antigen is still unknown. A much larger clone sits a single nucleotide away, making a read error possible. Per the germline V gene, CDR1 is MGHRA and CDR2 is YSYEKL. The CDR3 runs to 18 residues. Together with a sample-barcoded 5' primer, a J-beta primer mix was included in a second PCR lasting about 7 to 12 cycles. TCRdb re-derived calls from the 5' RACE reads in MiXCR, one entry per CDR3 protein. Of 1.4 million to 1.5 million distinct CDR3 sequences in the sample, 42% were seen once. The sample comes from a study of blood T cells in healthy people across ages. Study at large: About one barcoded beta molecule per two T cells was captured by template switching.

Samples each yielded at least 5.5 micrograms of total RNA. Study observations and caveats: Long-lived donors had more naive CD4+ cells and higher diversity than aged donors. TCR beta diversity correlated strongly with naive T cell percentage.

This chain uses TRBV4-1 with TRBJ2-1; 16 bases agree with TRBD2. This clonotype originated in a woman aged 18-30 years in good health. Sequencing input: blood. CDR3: CASSRGLAGGLSYDEQFF. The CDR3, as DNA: TGCGCCAGCAGTCGGGGACTAGCGGGGGGGCTCTCCTACGATGAGCAGTTCTTC.